The present T cell receptor (beta chain) was sequenced within a study of Graves' ophthalmopathy and Graves' hyperthyroidism. The table lists this clonotype with many counts. Its target is unknown. Other autoimmune diseases, uncontrolled infections, pregnancy or lactation led to the exclusion of patients. Germline trimming cut 10 bases from V and 4 bases from J; bases unmatched to any gene: 7. The CDR3 covers 12 residues. Per germline, CDR1 MNHNY and CDR2 SVGAGI (reference sequence). RNA transcripts provided the template for amplifying TCR beta CDR3 regions. HTBI primers primed a first-round RT-PCR, and a second-round multiplex PCR followed. Using its own MiXCR run on the multiplex PCR reads, TCRdb lists one record per CDR3 protein. The sample gives tens of thousands of distinct CDR3 sequences, 45% to 55% of which show up once; about 4.9% is in the top ten. General study results and limits: A model of 13 signatures distinguished ophthalmopathy from stable hyperthyroidism at around 90% sensitivity and roughly 81% specificity. Blood samples also showed most expanded thyroid clonotypes exceeding 0.001 frequency. Prediction of ophthalmopathy progression reached roughly 70% sensitivity and roughly 72% specificity.

The sequenced sample consisted of peripheral blood. The TCR was taken from an adult woman with Graves' ophthalmopathy. The gene calls are TRBV6-6 and TRBJ2-7; 7 bases are a match to TRBD1. The CDR3 loop reads CATADRAYEQYF. CDR3 coding DNA: TGTGCCACCGCCGACAGGGCGTACGAGCAGTACTTC.